This T cell receptor beta chain was sequenced for a study of blood T cell repertoires in COVID-19 (dated by TCRdb to about 2020). For the study in its entirety: Collaborator samples came from the United States, Italy and Spain and covered acute and convalescent phases of COVID-19. The material from the prospective study consisted of cDNA or gDNA derived from T cells, B-cell-depleted T cells, or PBMCs. The dataset comprised deeply sampled blood TCRbeta repertoires from subjects exposed to, actively infected with, or recovered from COVID-19. The repertoires were released in a freely available public database meant as a resource for research on the immune response to SARS-CoV-2. The samples were drawn from two sources: the first 160 participants of the ongoing ImmuneRACE study, and over 1,000 subjects contributed by 6 global collaborators. The sample metadata nearly always contained a de-identified subject ID, COVID-19 status, age in years and sex. HLA class I and class II types, where available, came from metadata supplied by the sample provider rather than from assay-based typing.

V and J are trimmed by 1 base and 7 bases, and the gene matches miss 6 bases of the junction. From a lookup of the germline V gene, CDR1 and CDR2 are MGHRA and YSYEKL. From the cysteine through the phenylalanine, the CDR3 covers 15 amino acids. Of all the DNA, just the CDR3 is kept, 45 bases in frame from base 1. What the study reported, not specific to this receptor: Clinical and demographic metadata were provided uncurated, with the amount varying by source and participant.

A remark on this clone: No antigen is known for it. No much larger clone is present one base from it, and per-base qualities are unavailable.

TCRbeta CDR3 regions were amplified from genomic DNA by means of the immunoSEQ Assay, a bias-controlled multiplex PCR. On the study's bioinformatics: Nucleated cell counts per sample were estimated from amplification of reference gene primers within the assay. To quantify the absolute abundance of each unique TCRbeta CDR3 rearrangement, sequence reads were collapsed and filtered. For each sample, productive Simpson clonality was calculated as the square root of Simpson's diversity index across productive rearrangements. This immuneACCESS table, as held by TCRdb, lists in-frame sequences with V and J called but not all clones. Of the missing ones, under half trace to an unresolved V gene in checked studies; the others have no known cause. That table is the source of V, J and clone size, and D and trimming were worked out from the DNA. A total of 200,000 to 300,000 clones appear in this sample, 70% to 90% of them only once. 0.99% of the sample rests with the top ten.

Samples from volunteer blood donors who had recovered from COVID-19 were contributed by a second Seattle source. The collaborating institutions used their own protocols to collect whole blood in K2EDTA tubes. For TCRbeta analysis, collaborator samples were shipped as frozen whole blood, as isolated PBMCs, or as DNA extracted from either sample type. The rearrangement combines TRBV4-1 with TRBJ2-4, with 8 central nucleotides matching TRBD2. This TCR came from a woman in her 40s who had recovered from COVID-19. Sequenced: peripheral blood. The nucleotide sequence reads TGCGCCAGCAGCCAAGCCCCGGGAGGGGGGAACATTCAGTACTTC. This encodes CASSQAPGGGNIQYF.